The clone carrying this TCR beta chain was counted many times. Antigen unknown. Unique molecular identifiers were used in preparing the TCRbeta library. TCRdb re-called the PCR reads with MiXCR, one entry per CDR3 protein. The repertoire consists of about 170,000 distinct CDR3 sequences, with over 8.5% occurring once and the leading ten covering 13%. This sample stems from a study of T-cell reconstitution after alpha-beta-depleted transplantation in children. Study-level findings and limits: Recipient T cells and thymic progenitors that survived gave rise to the high TCRbeta diversity observed at day 60 in some patients. Where alpha-beta T cells came from about two months after transplant was reportedly several hundred expanded graft clones.

The sequencing used PBMCs, collected before TCRalphabeta/CD19-depleted stem cell transplant. The sequence was obtained from a boy aged 2 to 9 with acute myeloid leukemia, due to receive a stem cell transplant.

DNA of the CDR3: TGTGCCAGCAGTTACTCGACAGCGGCTAGCACAGATACGCAGTATTTT. It is translated as CASSYSTAASTDTQYF. This chain uses TRBV6-5 with TRBJ2-3; D tentatively fits TRBD1 or TRBD2 (5 bases each). Deletions cut 0 bases from V and 0 bases from J, with 10 bases between. The V gene's germline CDR1 is MNHEY and CDR2 SVGAGI. This CDR3 has 16 residues.